Listed here are 30 T cell receptor beta chains from one sample, sequenced in a study of T cell responses to AZD1222 COVID-19 vaccine. Clones were sequenced by immunoSEQ multiplex PCR, and TCRdb holds only the in-frame ones, with some missing. The data hold 98,000 or so clones, with over 85% observed a single time. Material: peripheral blood, obtained on day 0 of MenACWY control vaccination. The receptor set was obtained from an adult in good health.

The rearrangement uses TRBV19 and TRBJ1-1; D remains ambiguous. The germline V and J ends were trimmed by 4 bases and 1 base, with 10 bases remaining between them. Germline V gene data show CDR1 as LNHDA and CDR2 as SQIVND (reference sequence). The CDR3 runs to 14 residues. CDR3 sequence: CASSNNPSNTEAFF. The CDR3 nucleotides read TGTGCCAGTAGTAATAATCCCTCGAACACTGAAGCTTTCTTT.

The chain combines TRBV19 with TRBJ1-1; 9 bases are a match to TRBD1. Germline V gene lookup returns CDR1 LNHDA and CDR2 SQIVND (reference sequence). The trim removed 9 bases at V and 6 bases at J, leaving 14 bases unmatched. CDR3 size: 15 residues. CDR3 coding DNA: TGTGCCAGCTCAATTCCGGGACAGGGTTTGGCTGAAGCTTTCTTT. Protein sequence: CASSIPGQGLAEAFF. The full variable domain, completed using reference TRBV19 and TRBJ1-1, is DGGITQSPKYLFRKEGQNVTLSCEQNLNHDAMYWYRQDPGQGLRLIYYSQIVNDFQKGDIAEGYSVSREKKESFPLTVTSAQKNPTAFYLCASSIPGQGLAEAFFGQGTRLTVV.

This chain uses TRBV3-1 (or the pseudogene TRBV3-2) with TRBJ1-2; TRBD1 matches 8 bases. The length of the CDR3 is 16 residues. Germline V CDR1 and CDR2: LGHDT, YNNKEL (reference sequence). V shed 2 bases, J shed 1 base, and the junction held 6 bases outside the gene matches. The CDR3 DNA reads TGTGCCAGCAGCCAAAAGACAGGGGTCGATAACTATGGCTACACCTTC. This sequence encodes CASSQKTGVDNYGYTF.

The V gene is TRBV5-1, the J gene TRBJ1-4; the D gene is possibly TRBD1 (6 bases). Between the trimmed V and J ends, which lost 5 bases and 5 bases, there was a span of 16 bases. Looked up from germline, CDR1 is SGHRS and CDR2 is YFSETQ. This CDR3 contains 15 residues. DNA of the CDR3: TGCGCCAGCAGTCAGACAGGTCTTACAAATGAAAAACTGTTTTTT. This translates into CASSQTGLTNEKLFF.

V and J are TRBV20-1 and TRBJ2-5; D call uncertain. Germline V lookup: CDR1 DFQATT, CDR2 SNEGSKA (reference sequence). Trimming removed 5 bases from V and 4 bases from J, with 5 bases in between. The CDR3 length is 10 residues. The CDR3 coding sequence is TGCAGTGCTCGCTTAGAGACCCAGTACTTC. Translation gives CSARLETQYF.

The table lists this clone with a count of one. The J gene is TRBJ1-2, the V gene TRBV7-3; D is unresolved. The CDR3 runs 15 residues. Germline values: CDR1 SGHTA, CDR2 FQGTGA. The V gene lost 6 bases and the J gene lost 4 bases, with 18 bases spanning the gap. CDR3 sequence reads: CASSPFPPEGYGYTF. In DNA, the CDR3 is TGTGCCAGCAGTCCCTTTCCTCCGGAGGGCTATGGCTACACCTTC.

V is TRBV6-5 and J is TRBJ2-1; TRBD1 or TRBD2 may be the D gene (5 bases each). The germline CDR1 and CDR2 sequences are MNHEY and SVGAGI. Trimming cost V 6 bases and J 9 bases, with 18 bases left between them. This CDR3 contains 14 residues. The CDR3 region has the DNA TGTGCCAGCAGCCCAGTACGGACGGGGCGTGAGCAGTTCTTC. Its translation is CASSPVRTGREQFF.

The sample holds a few counts of this clone. For the CDR3, the DNA is TGTGCCAGCAGCCCCTGGGACGATAGTCAGCCCCAGCATTTT. It is translated as CASSPWDDSQPQHF. The chain is built from TRBV5-5 and TRBJ1-5; weak D call: TRBD1 (5 bases). V was pared by 4 bases and J by 6 bases, with 14 bases between. The CDR3 extends over 14 amino acids. The V gene's germline CDR1 is SGHKS and CDR2 YYEKEE (reference sequence).

The CDR3 bases are TGCAGCGTTGACCAATACAATGAGCAGTTCTTC. This sequence encodes CSVDQYNEQFF. The chain combines TRBV29-1 with TRBJ2-1, with no clear D. The germline CDR1 and CDR2 sequences are SQVTM and ANQGSEA. V shed 3 bases and J shed 4 bases, with 4 bases lying between them. This CDR3 contains 11 residues.

The V gene is TRBV5-1, the J gene TRBJ2-1; D ambiguous. CDR3 length: 11 amino acids. V was shortened by 0 bases and J by 10 bases, with 5 bases between the two germline ends. Germline loops: CDR1 SGHRS, CDR2 YFSETQ. DNA of the CDR3: TGCGCCAGCAGCTTGGAAAAGGAGCAGTTCTTC. It translates to CASSLEKEQFF.

This CDR3 reads CASSQVIGQNSPLHF. CDR3 bases: TGCGCCAGCAGCCAAGTAATCGGACAGAATTCACCCCTCCACTTT. V gene TRBV4-3 combines with J gene TRBJ1-6; D possibly corresponds to TRBD1 (6 bases). Per germline, CDR1 LGHNA and CDR2 YSLEER. The CDR3 covers 15 residues. Trimming took off 1 base at V and 7 bases at J, with 11 bases between the two ends.

The rearrangement links TRBV27 to TRBJ1-3; 8 bases are shared with TRBD1. This CDR3 spans 14 amino acids. In germline, CDR1 is MNHEY, CDR2 SMNVEV (reference sequence). Trimming removed 5 bases from V and 1 base from J; junction bases left unmatched: 1. The CDR3 spells CASSRQGSGNTIYF. CDR3 in DNA: TGTGCCAGCAGTCGACAGGGGTCTGGAAACACCATATATTTT.

The genes are TRBV2 and TRBJ1-2, with 7 bases matching TRBD1. Trimming cost V 4 bases and J 8 bases; bases outside gene matches: 7. CDR1 SNHLY and CDR2 FYNNEI come from the germline V gene. This CDR3 is built from 13 residues. The CDR3 is CASSVDRAGGYTF. The CDR3 nucleotides read TGTGCCAGCAGTGTAGACAGGGCGGGCGGCTACACCTTC.

The chain has TRBV7-2 and TRBJ2-4; 10 nucleotides agree with TRBD2. This CDR3 has 15 residues. Germline V lookup: CDR1 SGHTA, CDR2 FQGNSA. The ends lost 8 bases at V and 7 bases at J; junction bases unmatched: 11. CDR3 amino acids: CASGFQRGGPNIQYF. In DNA, the CDR3 is TGTGCCAGCGGGTTTCAGCGGGGGGGCCCGAACATTCAGTACTTC.

The chain joins TRBV12-5 to TRBJ2-1; 11 nucleotides match TRBD1. Germline CDR1 and CDR2: LGHNT and FRNRAP. Germline trimming cut 3 bases from V and 4 bases from J; bases unmatched to any gene: 8. The CDR3 is 17 residues long. The CDR3 coding sequence is TGTGCTAGTGGTTTAAACGTCGGGACAGGGGGTTACAATGAGCAGTTCTTC. Amino acids: CASGLNVGTGGYNEQFF.

Concerning this clone: The sample carries other DNA sequences with the same CDR3. CDR3 nucleotide sequence: TGTGCCAGCAGCCAGGGCACTGAAGCTTTCTTT. Translated: CASSQGTEAFF. J is TRBJ1-1 and V is TRBV6-2 or TRBV6-3; D may be TRBD1 (5 bases). Germline assignment: CDR1 MNHEY and CDR2 SVGEGT. CDR3 length: 11 amino acids. V gave up 6 bases and J gave up 4 bases, with 6 bases separating them.

The V call is TRBV4-3, the J call TRBJ1-4; TRBD1 might be the D (6 bases). Trimming took off 3 bases at V and 2 bases at J, with 10 bases between the two ends. Looked up from germline, CDR1 is LGHNA and CDR2 is YSLEER. CDR3 size: 15 residues. Here the CDR3 reads CASSQRGGTNEKLFF. In nucleotides, the CDR3 is TGCGCCAGCAGCCAGAGGGGGGGGACTAATGAAAAACTGTTTTTT.

This rearrangement joins TRBV30 to TRBJ1-6; 7 nucleotides match TRBD1. CDR3 size: 16 residues. With 3 bases clipped from V and 5 bases from J, the junction kept 10 bases outside the gene matches. Germline V gene data show CDR1 as GTSNPN and CDR2 as SVGIG (reference sequence). CDR3 DNA sequence: TGTGCCTGGAGGGCCCTGACAGGGCGGGATAATTCACCCCTCCACTTT. This gives the protein CAWRALTGRDNSPLHF.

This clone was observed a single time. V gene TRBV6-6 combines with J gene TRBJ1-2; the D is unclear. Germline CDR1 and CDR2: MNHNY and SVGAGI (reference sequence). V was trimmed by 0 bases and J by 2 bases, leaving 7 bases between them. CDR3 length equals 14 residues. CDR3 nucleotide sequence: TGTGCCAGCAGTTACTCGTCAGCGAACTATGGCTACACCTTC. Protein sequence: CASSYSSANYGYTF.

The CDR3 bases are TGTGCCAGCAGACACTCATCGACAGGTCGGAGCACTGAAGCTTTCTTT. It translates to CASRHSSTGRSTEAFF. The chain couples TRBV3-1 (or the pseudogene TRBV3-2) to TRBJ1-1; TRBD1 might be the D (6 bases). Trimming removed 6 bases from V and 4 bases from J, with 21 bases in between. The V gene's germline CDR1 is LGHDT and CDR2 YNNKEL (reference sequence). The CDR3 extends over 16 amino acids.

This chain connects TRBV9 to TRBJ1-3; D remains ambiguous. Trimming removed 0 bases from V and 0 bases from J, with 10 bases in between. Germline V gene data show CDR1 as SGDLS and CDR2 as YYNGEE. This CDR3 has 16 amino acids. This CDR3 reads CASSVALGFSGNTIYF. CDR3 nucleotide sequence: TGTGCCAGCAGCGTAGCACTCGGATTCTCTGGAAACACCATATATTTT.

The V call is TRBV7-3, the J call TRBJ1-1, with 12 bases identical to TRBD1. The germline V gene has CDR1 SGHTA and CDR2 FQGTGA. The CDR3 covers 16 residues. V trimming: 2 bases; J trimming: 5 bases; junction bases outside the gene matches: 6. The CDR3 reads CASSLAGGQGATEAFF. CDR3 coding DNA: TGTGCCAGCAGCTTAGCCGGGGGACAGGGGGCGACTGAAGCTTTCTTT.

This clone was picked up a small number of times. This chain joins TRBV30 and TRBJ2-5; the D is unclear. The V and J ends lost 0 bases and 2 bases respectively, with 7 bases between them. Per the germline V gene, CDR1 is GTSNPN and CDR2 is SVGIG (reference sequence). The CDR3 totals 13 residues. CDR3 protein: CAWSVDSQETQYF. The CDR3 bases are TGTGCCTGGAGTGTAGATTCGCAAGAGACCCAGTACTTC. Full variable domain (outside the CDR3, taken from reference TRBV30 and TRBJ2-5): SQTIHQWPATLVQPVGSPLSLECTVEGTSNPNLYWYRQAAGRGLQLLFYSVGIGQISSEVPQNLSASRPQDRQFILSSKKLLLSDSGFYLCAWSVDSQETQYFGPGTRLLVL.

This chain uses TRBV3-1 (or the pseudogene TRBV3-2) with TRBJ2-6, with D uncertain. The V gene's germline CDR1 is LGHDT and CDR2 YNNKEL (reference sequence). The V end lost 4 bases, the J end lost 4 bases, and 14 bases lay between the germline ends. The CDR3 is 16 amino acids. The CDR3 is CASSPRRSSGANVLTF. The CDR3 coding sequence is TGTGCCAGCAGCCCCCGGCGCAGTTCCGGGGCCAACGTCCTGACTTTC.

The count of this clone is one. V is TRBV2 and J is TRBJ1-2; possible D gene TRBD1, 6 bases. The ends were cut back, 1 base at V and 5 bases at J, with 8 bases in the middle. This CDR3 has 13 amino acids. CDR1 and CDR2 from the germline V gene are SNHLY and FYNNEI. Here the CDR3 reads CASSEGQGYGYTF. The CDR3, as DNA: TGTGCCAGCAGTGAAGGGCAGGGGTATGGCTACACCTTC.

This chain joins TRBV5-1 and TRBJ2-7; tentative D call: TRBD2 (5 bases). The ends were cut back, 8 bases at V and 1 base at J, with 16 bases in the middle. CDR3 length equals 14 residues. Per germline, CDR1 SGHRS and CDR2 YFSETQ. The CDR3 DNA reads as TGCGCCAGTAAATTGCTACCGGGGTCCTACGAGCAGTACTTC. Its protein is CASKLLPGSYEQYF.

The chain is built from TRBV6-2 or TRBV6-3 and TRBJ2-3; TRBD2 matches 7 bases. The ends lost 0 bases at V and 2 bases at J; junction bases unmatched: 2. Per germline, CDR1 MNHEY and CDR2 SVGEGT. CDR3 size: 15 residues. The CDR3 DNA reads as TGTGCCAGCAGTTACTCAAGCGGGAACACAGATACGCAGTATTTT. As protein: CASSYSSGNTDTQYF.

This clone was counted between two and nine times. The chain employs TRBV6-5 and TRBJ2-7; D perhaps matches TRBD1 (6 bases). V gave up 0 bases and J gave up 1 base, with 10 bases separating them. The CDR3 is 15 amino acids. Germline loops: CDR1 MNHEY, CDR2 SVGAGI. The CDR3 DNA reads TGTGCCAGCAGTTACTCGAGGACAGCTTCCTACGAGCAGTACTTC. Protein sequence: CASSYSRTASYEQYF.

This chain joins TRBV6-5 and TRBJ2-7, with 7 bases matching TRBD1. V was clipped by 6 bases and J by 0 bases; unmatched bases: 8. Germline V gives CDR1 MNHEY, CDR2 SVGAGI. This CDR3 has 15 residues. This CDR3 is CASSMTGSLSYEQYF. CDR3 DNA: TGTGCCAGCAGCATGACAGGGTCCCTCTCCTACGAGCAGTACTTC.

J is TRBJ2-3 and V is TRBV9; TRBD1 aligns across 9 bases. Germline V gene sequence: CDR1 SGDLS, CDR2 YYNGEE. V lost 5 bases to trimming and J lost 6 bases; unmatched junction nucleotides: 10. This CDR3 region has 15 residues. CDR3 sequence: CASRAHGTGIDTQYF. In DNA, the CDR3 is TGTGCCAGCAGAGCTCACGGGACAGGGATCGATACGCAGTATTTT.